The 13 T cell receptor beta chains reported below all come from one sample, sequenced in a study of CD8 T cells in ankylosing spondylitis. TCRdb processed the 5' RACE reads anew with MiXCR; each CDR3 protein has one entry. The table lists approximately 200,000 distinct CDR3 sequences, 10% to 15% of them singletons, with 15% to 20% in the top ten. Sequenced: blood, either unsorted or a sorted T cell fraction (not recorded which). These receptors came from a male donor with ankylosing spondylitis or in good health (not recorded which).

This clonotype turned up a few times. The gene calls are TRBV10-3 and TRBJ2-7; D is perhaps TRBD1 (6 bases). Germline V gene lookup returns CDR1 ENHRY and CDR2 SYGVKD. CDR3 length: 15 residues. Trimming shortened V by 0 bases and J by 5 bases, and 14 bases separated the two germline ends. The CDR3 is CAISESGGLVNEQYF. CDR3 in DNA: TGTGCCATCAGTGAGTCAGGGGGTCTCGTTAACGAGCAGTACTTC.

This clonotype was counted a few times. The chain is built from TRBV5-1 and TRBJ2-7; 14 bases are a match to TRBD2. CDR1 and CDR2 (germline): SGHRS, YFSETQ. Unmatched junction bases numbered 8, after V lost 3 bases and J lost 6 bases. The CDR3 has 16 amino acids. The DNA for the CDR3 is TGCGCCAGCAGCTCCGGGACTAGCGGGAGTCTGGTCGAGCAGTACTTC. Translating gives CASSSGTSGSLVEQYF.

This clonotype was counted between two and nine times. V is TRBV4-1 and J is TRBJ2-7; 10 positions agree with TRBD1. Per the germline V gene, CDR1 is MGHRA and CDR2 is YSYEKL. The CDR3 is 15 amino acids. The V and J ends lost 0 bases and 9 bases, in that order; junction bases with no gene match: 8. The CDR3 DNA follows: TGCGCCAGCAGCCAAGAACCGACAGGGGGCCCCTCGCAGTACTTC. It translates to CASSQEPTGGPSQYF.

This clonotype was found many times. The chain employs TRBV29-1 and TRBJ1-2; D remains ambiguous. The CDR3 consists of 12 residues. Trimming pared 4 bases from V and 8 bases from J, leaving 14 bases between. Looked up from germline, CDR1 is SQVTM and CDR2 is ANQGSEA. CDR3 sequence: CSVAGEGRGYTF. The CDR3, as DNA: TGCAGCGTTGCCGGGGAGGGAAGGGGCTACACCTTC.

This sequence joins TRBV4-1 and TRBJ2-7, with a weak D call TRBD1 (6 bases). Germline V gene lookup returns CDR1 MGHRA and CDR2 YSYEKL. The CDR3 is 14 amino acids. The germline V and J ends were trimmed by 6 bases and 2 bases, with 14 bases remaining between them. This CDR3 reads CASSSGTNTYEQYF. The CDR3 nucleotides read TGCGCCAGCAGTTCCGGGACAAATACCTACGAGCAGTACTTC.

The rearrangement joins TRBV27 to TRBJ2-7; 7 bases fit TRBD1. The CDR3 consists of 14 residues. Germline values: CDR1 MNHEY, CDR2 SMNVEV (reference sequence). The ends lost 6 bases at V and 3 bases at J; junction bases unmatched: 8. The CDR3 nucleotides are TGTGCCAGCAGCCCCGGGACAGTCAACTACGAGCAGTACTTC. Amino acids: CASSPGTVNYEQYF.

In this sample, this clonotype turned up a few times. The CDR3 DNA reads TGTGCCAGCAGGACAGATGCGGCGAATGAGCAGTTCTTC. Translated: CASRTDAANEQFF. The J gene is TRBJ2-1, the V gene TRBV27, with D maybe TRBD1 (5 bases). Germline CDR1 is MNHEY and CDR2 is SMNVEV (reference sequence). Trimming shortened V by 6 bases and J by 7 bases, and 13 bases separated the two germline ends. The CDR3 is 13 amino acids.

This clonotype has a handful of counts. The chain has TRBV7-9 and TRBJ2-1; 11 bases match TRBD2. The germline V gene encodes CDR1 SEHNR and CDR2 FQNEAQ (reference sequence). Losses at the gene ends were 5 bases for V and 4 bases for J; bases not matched to a gene: 10. The CDR3 length is 17 residues. CDR3 region: CASSPLAGGLFYNEQFF. CDR3 sequence (DNA): TGTGCCAGCAGCCCGCTAGCGGGGGGTCTGTTTTACAATGAGCAGTTCTTC. The whole variable domain, remainder taken from reference TRBV7-9 and TRBJ2-1, is DTGVSQNPRHKITKRGQNVTFRCDPISEHNRLYWYRQTLGQGPEFLTYFQNEAQLEKSRLLSDRFSAERPKGSFSTLEIQRTEQGDSAMYLCASSPLAGGLFYNEQFFGPGTRLTVL.

This clonotype was detected only a few times. The chain recombines TRBV5-6 with TRBJ1-5; TRBD1 agrees at 8 bases. Germline V gene sequence: CDR1 SGHDT, CDR2 YYEEEE. CDR3 length: 17 residues. Trimming cost V 0 bases and J 7 bases; bases outside gene matches: 12. DNA of the CDR3: TGTGCCAGCAGCTTGGGCCCGGGACAGGCCATTAGACAGCCCCAGCATTTT. As protein: CASSLGPGQAIRQPQHF.

This clonotype was seen ten or more times. V gene TRBV20-1 combines with J gene TRBJ1-4; perhaps TRBD1 as D (5 bases). Germline CDR1 reads DFQATT; CDR2 reads SNEGSKA (reference sequence). The CDR3 covers 14 residues. V lost 2 bases, J lost 8 bases, and 15 bases lay in between. The CDR3 nucleotides read TGCAGTGCTAGAAAAGGGGATGGGAACGAAAAACTGTTTTTT. Its translation is CSARKGDGNEKLFF.

This rearrangement joins TRBV7-9 to TRBJ2-3, with a weak D call TRBD1 (6 bases). There are 15 residues in the CDR3. CDR1 is SEHNR and CDR2 is FQNEAQ in the germline V gene (reference sequence). V was pared by 3 bases and J by 5 bases, with 15 bases between. In DNA form, the CDR3 reads TGTGCCAGCAGCTTCTATGGACAGTCAAAAGATACGCAGTATTTT. Translation: CASSFYGQSKDTQYF.

The genes are TRBV3-1 and TRBJ2-2; perhaps TRBD2 as D (6 bases). Trimming stripped 1 base from V and 1 base from J, with 7 bases between. This CDR3 spans 15 amino acids. CDR1 is LGHDT, CDR2 YNNKEL, per germline (reference sequence). CDR3 in DNA: TGTGCCAGCAGCCAAGCAGCGGGGAACACCGGGGAGCTGTTTTTT. It specifies CASSQAAGNTGELFF.

The V and J genes are TRBV6-5 and TRBJ2-1; 7 bases align to TRBD1. The ends lost 0 bases at V and 6 bases at J; junction bases unmatched: 2. Germline V gene sequence: CDR1 MNHEY, CDR2 SVGAGI. This CDR3 has 14 residues. CDR3 in DNA: TGTGCCAGCAGTTACTCGACAGGGCCCAATGAGCAGTTCTTC. Protein: CASSYSTGPNEQFF.